Below are 15 T cell receptor beta chains sequenced from a single sample in a study of blood T cells in healthy people across ages. A sample-barcoded 5' primer and a J-beta primer mix were used in a second PCR of roughly 7 to 12 cycles. Via MiXCR, TCRdb re-called the 5' RACE reads, giving one row per CDR3 protein. The data show about 900,000 distinct CDR3 sequences, 48% seen once. The source material was blood. The receptors here all came from a man younger than 40 in good health.

The chain couples TRBV28 to TRBJ2-7; maybe TRBD1 (5 bases). This CDR3 comprises 13 residues. The germline gives CDR1 MDHEN, CDR2 SYDVKM. The ends were cut back, 6 bases at V and 4 bases at J, with 13 bases in the middle. The CDR3 DNA is TGTGCCAGCAGGGCGACAGAGATATACGAGCAGTACTTC. Translated: CASRATEIYEQYF.

J is TRBJ2-7 and V is TRBV30; 10 nucleotides agree with TRBD1. V shed 1 base, J shed 5 bases, and the junction held 2 bases outside the gene matches. Germline values: CDR1 GTSNPN, CDR2 SVGIG (reference sequence). CDR3 length equals 13 residues. This CDR3 is CAWSGQGAHEQYF. The CDR3 DNA is TGTGCCTGGAGTGGACAGGGGGCCCACGAGCAGTACTTC.

This chain links TRBV3-1 with TRBJ2-7, with no clear D. The CDR3 totals 14 residues. V was clipped by 0 bases and J by 4 bases, with 10 bases between them. Germline V lookup: CDR1 LGHDT, CDR2 YNNKEL (reference sequence). The CDR3 spells CASSQDYGVYEQYF. The CDR3 DNA sequence: TGTGCCAGCAGCCAAGATTACGGAGTTTACGAGCAGTACTTC.

This chain uses TRBV6-5 with TRBJ2-4, with 8 nucleotides matching TRBD1. Per the germline V gene, CDR1 is MNHEY and CDR2 is SVGAGI. This CDR3 region has 14 residues. V was clipped by 6 bases and J by 5 bases; unmatched bases: 6. CDR3 sequence: CASRTGVLQNIQYF. For the CDR3, the DNA is TGTGCCAGCAGGACAGGGGTTCTCCAAAACATTCAGTACTTC.

Comment on this clonotype: One junction end disagrees with the germline gene, perhaps due to a read error. The V gene is TRBV15, the J gene TRBJ1-6; D is unresolved. Looked up from germline, CDR1 is LNHNV and CDR2 is YYDKDF (reference sequence). This CDR3 has 15 amino acids. The chain's CDR3 is CASSRDPTDNSPLHF. The CDR3 nucleotides read TGTGCCTCCAGCAGAGACCCTACAGATAATTCACCCCTCCACTTT.

This rearrangement joins TRBV10-3 to TRBJ2-3, with a tentative D call TRBD1 (6 bases). V lost 6 bases, J lost 2 bases, and 15 bases lay in between. The CDR3 totals 15 residues. CDR1 is ENHRY and CDR2 is SYGVKD in the germline V gene. The DNA for the CDR3 is TGTGCCATCAGCCCCGGCAGGGGCGCCACAGATACGCAGTATTTT. Amino acid sequence: CAISPGRGATDTQYF.

The gene calls are TRBV7-9 and TRBJ2-3; D perhaps matches TRBD1 (6 bases). CDR3 length: 13 residues. With 4 bases removed from V and 5 bases from J, the gap between germline ends came to 10 bases. Germline CDR1 and CDR2: SEHNR and FQNEAQ (reference sequence). The CDR3 sequence is CASSSDSLDTQYF. CDR3 sequence (DNA): TGTGCCAGCAGCTCGGACAGTTTAGATACGCAGTATTTT. The whole variable domain, remainder taken from reference TRBV7-9 and TRBJ2-3, is DTGVSQNPRHKITKRGQNVTFRCDPISEHNRLYWYRQTLGQGPEFLTYFQNEAQLEKSRLLSDRFSAERPKGSFSTLEIQRTEQGDSAMYLCASSSDSLDTQYFGPGTRLTVL.

Many counts were recorded for this clonotype. The chain carries TRBV2 and TRBJ2-3, with D perhaps given as TRBD1 or TRBD2 (6 bases each). This CDR3 has 13 residues. V lost 7 bases and J lost 5, with 13 bases in between. Germline V lookup: CDR1 SNHLY, CDR2 FYNNEI. The CDR3 here is CASNLGGQDTQYF. The CDR3 coding sequence is TGTGCCAGCAACCTCGGGGGACAAGATACGCAGTATTTT.

The chain carries TRBV30 and TRBJ1-2; D ambiguous. The CDR3 consists of 13 residues. V was pared by 1 base and J by 2 bases, with 8 bases between. The V gene's germline CDR1 is GTSNPN and CDR2 SVGIG (reference sequence). CDR3 in DNA: TGTGCCTGGAGTGAAGCGGGAAACTATGGCTACACCTTC. Its translation is CAWSEAGNYGYTF.

This clonotype was picked up a small number of times. The chain uses TRBV9 and TRBJ2-5; D perhaps matches TRBD1 (7 bases). The last part of the DNA fits TRBJ2-7 better; the J call may be wrong. CDR3 length equals 14 residues. The germline gives CDR1 SGDLS, CDR2 YYNGEE. The CDR3 DNA reads TGTGCCAGCAGCGTAGCCCAGGGGGGATACGAGCAGTACTTC. Its protein is CASSVAQGGYEQYF.

This clonotype has ten or more counts. V and J are TRBV20-1 and TRBJ1-5; D possibly corresponds to TRBD1 (5 bases). CDR1 is DFQATT, CDR2 SNEGSKA, per germline (reference sequence). V was shortened by 3 bases and J by 4 bases, with 19 bases between the two germline ends. CDR3 size: 16 residues. As DNA, the CDR3 is TGCAGTGCTAGGCCGTGGACCGGGACGAGGAATCAGCCCCAGCATTTT. Amino acids: CSARPWTGTRNQPQHF.

This clonotype was detected only a few times. The chain recombines TRBV10-3 with TRBJ2-1; D is ambiguous. V was pared by 2 bases and J by 5 bases, with 7 bases between. The germline V gene has CDR1 ENHRY and CDR2 SYGVKD. This CDR3 has 13 amino acids. CDR3 protein: CAISEPPNNEQFF. The CDR3 coding sequence is TGTGCCATCAGTGAGCCCCCCAACAATGAGCAGTTCTTC.

This clonotype has just a few counts. CDR3 DNA sequence: TGTGCCAGCAGTTCCTCCTCAGGGGTCCCCGGGGGTGAGCAGTTCTTC. As protein: CASSSSSGVPGGEQFF. The chain joins TRBV28 to TRBJ2-1; TRBD1 or TRBD2 may be the D gene (6 bases each). The CDR3 runs to 16 residues. Germline CDR1 is MDHEN and CDR2 is SYDVKM. V lost 4 bases and J lost 9, with 22 bases in between.

The chain joins TRBV20-1 to TRBJ1-4, with D maybe TRBD1 (6 bases). CDR1 and CDR2 (germline): DFQATT, SNEGSKA (reference sequence). V lost 5 bases and J 0 bases, leaving 25 bases between the germline ends. This CDR3 contains 19 residues. The DNA for the CDR3 is TGCAGTGCTTCAGTGAAGCGACAGGACTGGGACGCAACTAATGAAAAACTGTTTTTT. Protein: CSASVKRQDWDATNEKLFF.

V is TRBV29-1 and J is TRBJ2-5; D remains unclear. Germline lookup yields CDR1 SQVTM and CDR2 ANQGSEA. Deletions cut 1 base from V and 5 bases from J, with 8 bases between. The CDR3 length is 12 residues. DNA for the CDR3: TGCAGCGTTGAAGGTCAGGCGGAGACCCAGTACTTC. Amino acids: CSVEGQAETQYF.